A selection of T cell receptor beta chains follows, all from one sample in a study of Ad26.COV2.S vaccination and SARS-CoV-2 variants. This table comes from immunoSEQ multiplex PCR, and its TCRdb copy is limited to in-frame clones, with some not included. The sample shows about 410,000 clones, about 90% of them seen only once. The sample here was peripheral blood, taken in a trial of Ad26.COV2.S vaccine versus placebo. All receptors come from a person between 18 and 59 years old who received the Ad26.COV2.S COVID-19 vaccine or a placebo. CDR3s leave out the opening cysteine and the closing phenylalanine or tryptophan. Part of the rows lack a size; the others show once, few, many or a class for expanded clones.

TRBJ2-5 TRBV28 once ASSPWEKTGEFGTQY
TRBJ1-4 TRBV2 - ASSAGTGSEKLF
TRBJ2-2 TRBV9 - ASSRGTSDGELF
TRBJ2-5 TRBV2 - ASSADTQETQY
TRBJ1-5 TRBV10-2 - ASSRDRGLGQPQH
TRBJ1-1 TRBV27 - ATLKLGKNTEAF
TRBJ2-5 TRBV27 - ASRSTPGQGVETQY
TRBJ1-5 TRBV2 - ASNSRGAGQPQH
TRBJ1-2 TRBV4-2 - ASSQDWQGVGYT
TRBJ2-3 TRBV5-5 - ASSLGLYTQY
TRBJ2-5 TRBV28 - ASSLGGVGETQY
TRBJ2-2 TRBV6-4 - ASSDSDTGELF
TRBJ2-7 TRBV9 - ASSPGVGYEQY
TRBJ2-1 TRBV14 - ASSPWTSGANNGQF
TRBJ1-5 TRBV4-1 - ASSQDNNQPQH
TRBJ2-3 TRBV15 - ATSRVFGSFTDTQY
TRBJ1-5 TRBV15 - ATSREAINRGYQPQH
TRBJ2-6 TRBV27 - ASSLRGYSGANVLT
TRBJ2-3 TRBV4-3 - ASSLERGSDTQY
TRBJ1-2 TRBV27 - ASSPFTGIYGYT
TRBJ1-1 TRBV6-2/TRBV6-3 - ASSYLDMNTEAF
TRBJ2-1 TRBV7-8 - ASSSRSYEQF
TRBJ1-1 TRBV9 - ASSGYRGTEAF
TRBJ2-5 TRBV27 - ASSFGTAGETQY
TRBJ2-1 TRBV4-3 - ASSQDSYSEQF
TRBJ1-1 TRBV14 - ASSQDAWGRGDTEAF
TRBJ2-3 TRBV3-1/TRBV3-2 - ASSQDWIAGADTQY
TRBJ2-7 TRBV5-1 - ASSLSGTESYEQY
TRBJ1-1 TRBV9 - ASSARRDRLNTEAF
TRBJ1-1 TRBV12-3/TRBV12-4 once ASSLGRGTEAF
TRBJ1-5 TRBV2 - ASSPDMAARH
TRBJ2-5 TRBV9 - ASSVLGQGAQETQY
TRBJ1-2 TRBV5-6 - ASSLSSANYGYT
TRBJ1-6 TRBV27 - ASSWDTNSPLH
TRBJ1-5 TRBV28 once ASSPLLPGQGIWNQPQH
TRBJ1-3 TRBV6-5 once ASRPDRARNTIY
TRBJ1-5 TRBV3-1/TRBV3-2 once ASSQGQGLNQPQH
TRBJ2-4 TRBV2 - ASRVLAGGGIGKNIQY
TRBJ1-1 TRBV4-1 - ASSQAGTGGLNTEAF
TRBJ2-7 TRBV27 - ASSLRAGGRYEQY
TRBJ1-3 TRBV28 once ASTTTGAGNTIY
TRBJ2-2 TRBV6-2/TRBV6-3 few ASSYNLDTGELF
TRBJ2-5 TRBV6-5 - ASRPPSGGGETQY
TRBJ2-3 TRBV11-2 - ASSSRPDPYSTDTQY
TRBJ1-4 TRBV20-1 - SASKRRPGEKLF
TRBJ2-5 TRBV3-1/TRBV3-2 - ASSQALAEETQY